This section outlines one TCR beta chain sequence together with its context. The data derive from a study of blood T cell repertoires in COVID-19. Whole-study context: Researchers got acute and convalescent COVID-19 samples from the United States, Italy and Spain. The cDNA or gDNA used as material had been derived from T cells, B-cell-depleted T cells, or PBMCs.

The CDR3 runs to 14 residues. Per germline, CDR1 ENHRY and CDR2 SYGVKD. Between the trimmed V and J ends, which lost 8 bases and 1 base, there was a span of 14 bases. How the authors handled the data: The authors estimated nucleated cell counts from reference gene primer amplification. The assay was immunoSEQ multiplex PCR, and TCRdb's table has in-frame clones only and misses some. V, J and clone size were drawn from that table, and D and trimming were deduced from the DNA. Of fewer than 350,000 clones listed, 85% were seen once; the top ten hold roughly 2.5%. This sequence joins TRBV10-3 and TRBJ1-1; D is ambiguous. The TCR was taken from a woman between 50 and 59 years old who had recovered from COVID-19. Sequencing was performed on PBMCs or T cells enriched from blood (not recorded which). The CDR3, as DNA: TGTGCCATCGCCCGGGTTTCAGAGAACACTGAAGCTTTCTTT. Its translation is CAIARVSENTEAFF.